Listed here are 2 T cell receptor beta chains from one sample, sequenced in a study of shared clonotypes between healthy human individuals. Libraries were prepared by immunoSEQ multiplex PCR; TCRdb keeps only in-frame clonotypes and omits some of them. This table has some 790,000 clones, around 77% appearing once. The sequenced sample was memory CD4+ T cells sorted from blood. The subset denotes: CD45RA-negative fraction. The source of these receptors is a woman between 25 and 40 years old in good health.

The V call is TRBV30, the J call TRBJ2-1; D uncertain. Germline CDR1 GTSNPN, CDR2 SVGIG (reference sequence). The CDR3 is 13 amino acids. Trimming removed 2 bases from V and 10 bases from J, with 15 bases in between. The CDR3 loop is CAWSLWVVGEQFF. DNA of the CDR3: TGTGCCTGGAGTCTCTGGGTCGTGGGGGAGCAGTTCTTC.

This sequence joins TRBV19 and TRBJ2-2, with 7 bases fitting TRBD2. Germline-derived CDR1 and CDR2 are LNHDA and SQIVND (reference sequence). This CDR3 is built from 14 residues. With V trimmed by 5 bases and J by 6 bases, 6 bases remained unmatched. In DNA, the CDR3 is TGTGCCAGTAGTGCAATCCGGGGGGCCGGGGAGCTGTTTTTT. Its translation: CASSAIRGAGELFF.